Presented here are 16 T cell receptor beta chains from one specimen sequenced in a study of blood T cell repertoires in COVID-19 (dated by TCRdb to 2020 to 2022). To prepare the library, the immunoSEQ multiplex PCR assay was applied. Drawn from immuneACCESS, this table holds only the in-frame rearrangements with V and J called that TCRdb kept. Clones are partly lost; checked studies trace under half to an unresolved V gene and leave the rest unexplained. The sample table records over 150,000 clones; around nine tenths of these occur just once. Of the sample, around 13% falls within the top ten clones. Material: peripheral blood. These receptors came from a woman aged 70-85 years with COVID-19, enrolled during active disease.

V is TRBV5-6 and J is TRBJ2-7, with 7 bases lining up with TRBD1. Losses at the gene ends were 4 bases for V and 7 bases for J; bases not matched to a gene: 5. Germline values: CDR1 SGHDT, CDR2 YYEEEE. The CDR3 totals 12 residues. The CDR3 sequence: CASSPGQREQYF. In DNA form, the CDR3 reads TGTGCCAGCAGCCCGGGACAGCGAGAGCAGTACTTC. The full variable domain, completed using reference TRBV5-6 and TRBJ2-7, is DAGVTQSPTHLIKTRGQQVTLRCSPKSGHDTVSWYQQALGQGPQFIFQYYEEEERQRGNFPDRFSGHQFPNYSSELNVNALLLGDSALYLCASSPGQREQYFGPGTRLTVT.

The gene calls are TRBV20-1 and TRBJ2-7; perhaps TRBD1 as D (6 bases). V lost 3 bases to trimming and J lost 4 bases, with 13 bases between them. CDR3 length: 13 amino acids. CDR1 DFQATT and CDR2 SNEGSKA come from the germline V gene (reference sequence). The CDR3 bases are TGCAGTGCTAGTATGGGAAGGGGGTACGAGCAGTACTTC. Translating it yields CSASMGRGYEQYF.

The CDR3 DNA reads as TGTGCCAGTAGTAACAGGGGGGAGGATCAGCCCCAGCATTTT. This encodes CASSNRGEDQPQHF. The J gene is TRBJ1-5, the V gene TRBV19; the match to TRBD1 covers 8 bases. The V gene end was trimmed by 4 bases and the J gene end by 5 bases; junction bases not matched to a gene: 4. The CDR3 length is 14 residues. Looked up from germline, CDR1 is LNHDA and CDR2 is SQIVND (reference sequence).

The chain carries TRBV18 and TRBJ1-3; no clear D gene. V lost 3 bases and J 3 bases, leaving 12 bases between the germline ends. Germline assignment: CDR1 KGHSH and CDR2 LQKENI. The CDR3 is 15 amino acids. The CDR3 nucleotides are TGTGCCAGCTCACCTCCGTCGGAGGGTGGAAACACCATATATTTT. Translated: CASSPPSEGGNTIYF.

The chain employs TRBV6-6 and TRBJ2-3; 10 bases agree with TRBD2. Germline V lookup: CDR1 MNHNY, CDR2 SVGAGI (reference sequence). CDR3 size: 15 residues. J lost 2 bases, V lost 5 bases, and 4 bases had no gene match. CDR3 protein: CASSGLAVHTDTQYF. The CDR3 bases are TGTGCCAGCAGTGGACTAGCGGTACACACAGATACGCAGTATTTT.

The genes are TRBV19 and TRBJ1-5; 9 bases agree with TRBD1. The CDR3 covers 15 residues. J lost 4 bases, V lost 1 base, and 2 bases had no gene match. The V gene's germline CDR1 is LNHDA and CDR2 SQIVND (reference sequence). CDR3 coding DNA: TGTGCCAGTAGTATAGTGGACAGGGGTAATCAGCCCCAGCATTTT. This encodes CASSIVDRGNQPQHF.

The rearrangement uses TRBV28 and TRBJ2-1, with 9 nucleotides matching TRBD2. The CDR3 contains 14 residues. The trim removed 5 bases at V and 2 bases at J, leaving 1 base unmatched. The germline V gene has CDR1 MDHEN and CDR2 SYDVKM. The CDR3 here is CASSERGAYNEQFF. The CDR3 region has the DNA TGTGCCAGCAGTGAGCGGGGGGCCTACAATGAGCAGTTCTTC.

The chain employs TRBV19 and TRBJ1-5; no clear D gene. CDR1 LNHDA and CDR2 SQIVND come from the germline V gene (reference sequence). Deletions cut 1 base from V and 6 bases from J, with 7 bases between. CDR3 length equals 13 residues. CDR3 in amino acids: CASSIATGQPQHF. CDR3 in DNA: TGTGCCAGTAGTATAGCAACGGGTCAGCCCCAGCATTTT.

This sequence joins TRBV11-2 and TRBJ2-1; D ambiguous. Germline V lookup: CDR1 SGHAT, CDR2 FQNNGV. CDR3 length: 14 residues. Trimming shortened V by 4 bases and J by 4 bases, and 11 bases separated the two germline ends. The CDR3 is CASSSGTVYNEQFF. The CDR3 DNA reads TGTGCCAGCAGCTCAGGTACGGTATACAATGAGCAGTTCTTC.

The chain couples TRBV10-3 to TRBJ2-1, with TRBD2 matching 7 bases. The CDR3 sequence is 13 residues long. Germline V gene lookup returns CDR1 ENHRY and CDR2 SYGVKD. V was pared by 3 bases and J by 7 bases, with 3 bases of the junction left unmatched. This CDR3 is CAISDGGSNEQFF. In nucleotides, the CDR3 is TGTGCCATCAGTGACGGCGGGAGTAATGAGCAGTTCTTC.

The rearrangement uses TRBV28 and TRBJ2-6; the D gene is possibly TRBD2 (6 bases). The V gene lost 4 bases and the J gene lost 2 bases, with 12 bases spanning the gap. Per germline, CDR1 MDHEN and CDR2 SYDVKM. The CDR3 length is 16 residues. CDR3 region: CASSYGGGAGANVLTF. CDR3 bases: TGTGCCAGCAGTTACGGGGGTGGGGCTGGGGCCAACGTCCTGACTTTC.

V is TRBV3-1 (or the pseudogene TRBV3-2) and J is TRBJ2-5; the match to TRBD2 covers 7 bases. With 2 bases clipped from V and 5 bases from J, the junction kept 2 bases outside the gene matches. This CDR3 has 13 residues. Germline assignment: CDR1 LGHDT and CDR2 YNNKEL (reference sequence). CDR3 region: CASSQFGRETQYF. The DNA of the CDR3 is TGTGCCAGCAGCCAATTCGGGAGGGAGACCCAGTACTTC.

V usage is TRBV10-3 and J usage is TRBJ2-2; 7 bases agree with TRBD2. CDR1 is ENHRY and CDR2 is SYGVKD in the germline V gene. Unmatched junction bases numbered 5, after V lost 10 bases and J lost 0 bases. CDR3 length: 14 residues. CDR3 protein: CASSSGANTGELFF. Written as DNA, the CDR3 is TGTGCCAGTTCTAGCGGCGCGAACACCGGGGAGCTGTTTTTT.

V usage is TRBV11-3 and J usage is TRBJ2-5, with a possible D match to TRBD1 (6 bases). Trimming removed 1 base from V and 5 bases from J, with 11 bases in between. Germline CDR1 is SGHNT and CDR2 is YENEEA. This CDR3 is built from 14 residues. The CDR3 sequence is CASSLGRGTETQYF. The CDR3 DNA sequence: TGTGCCAGCAGCTTAGGCAGGGGTACTGAGACCCAGTACTTC.

The rearrangement links TRBV28 to TRBJ1-1; D might be TRBD1 (5 bases). The CDR3 consists of 10 residues. CDR1 is MDHEN and CDR2 is SYDVKM in the germline V gene. Between the trimmed V and J ends, which lost 7 bases and 7 bases, there was a span of 7 bases. The CDR3 region is CASKDIEAFF. CDR3 nucleotides: TGTGCCAGCAAGGACATTGAAGCTTTCTTT.

The rearrangement uses TRBV7-2 and TRBJ2-7; 8 bases agree with TRBD2. V shed 0 bases, J shed 2 bases, and the junction held 9 bases outside the gene matches. The CDR3 runs to 17 residues. Germline CDR1 and CDR2: SGHTA and FQGNSA. CDR3 amino acids: CASSLASGGDGTYEQYF. In DNA, the CDR3 is TGTGCCAGCAGCTTAGCGTCGGGGGGGGACGGAACCTACGAGCAGTACTTC. Combining the CDR3 with reference TRBV7-2 and TRBJ2-7 gives the whole variable domain GAGVSQSPSNKVTEKGKDVELRCDPISGHTALYWYRQSLGQGLEFLIYFQGNSAPDKSGLPSDRFSAERTGGSVSTLTIQRTQQEDSAVYLCASSLASGGDGTYEQYFGPGTRLTVT.